This T cell receptor (beta chain) was found in a study of pediatric ulcerative colitis. Study-wide results and limits: In rectum, acute severe colitis had expanded clones and less diversity. A couple of rectal CDR3 clonotypes occurred in all ulcerative colitis patients.

The CDR3 totals 14 residues. CDR1 is SEHNR and CDR2 is FQNEAQ in the germline V gene (reference sequence). The junction had 13 bases not matched to a gene; V was cut back by 11 bases and J by 6 bases. Sequencing depth was up to 500,000 reads per sample. The repertoire was sequenced with immunoSEQ multiplex PCR; TCRdb's copy has only in-frame clones and lacks some. Of some 40,000 clones listed, 65% to 85% are singletons. One to two pinch biopsies were taken from the rectum during colonoscopy. As concerns this clone: Its antigen is unknown.

The clonotype originates from a boy younger than 18 with severe ulcerative colitis. The chain combines TRBV7-9 with TRBJ1-2; 9 positions match TRBD1. The sample consisted of gut tissue. The CDR3 region has the DNA TGTGCCGGGAATACAGGGGGCGACATCGATGGCTACACCTTC. Translating gives CAGNTGGDIDGYTF.